The 4 T cell receptor beta chains below come from one sample, sequenced in a study of blood T cell repertoires in COVID-19. Data came from immunoSEQ multiplex PCR; TCRdb stores just in-frame clones and leaves some out. The sample lists 250,000 to 300,000 clones, just over 90% occurring once. The source material was peripheral blood. The receptors here all came from a woman aged 30 to 39 with COVID-19, enrolled during active disease.

This chain links TRBV5-8 with TRBJ1-5; TRBD1 is a possible D gene (5 bases). The CDR3 contains 15 residues. The V gene's germline CDR1 is SGHTS and CDR2 YDEGEE. The V end lost 5 bases, the J end lost 2 bases, and 14 bases lay between the germline ends. The CDR3 sequence: CASSNRIYGNQPQHF. CDR3 DNA: TGTGCCAGCAGTAACAGGATTTACGGCAATCAGCCCCAGCATTTT.

This sequence joins TRBV7-9 and TRBJ1-5; D ambiguous. CDR1 and CDR2 (germline): SEHNR, FQNEAQ (reference sequence). V lost 1 base to trimming and J lost 5 bases, with 3 bases between them. The CDR3 contains 12 residues. The CDR3 DNA reads as TGTGCCAGCAGCTTAGGCGATCAGCCCCAGCATTTT. Its translation is CASSLGDQPQHF. The entire variable domain, with the rest obtained from reference TRBV7-9 and TRBJ1-5, is as follows: DTGVSQNPRHKITKRGQNVTFRCDPISEHNRLYWYRQTLGQGPEFLTYFQNEAQLEKSRLLSDRFSAERPKGSFSTLEIQRTEQGDSAMYLCASSLGDQPQHFGDGTRLSIL.

Regarding this clone: The identical CDR3 is also encoded by other nucleotide sequences in the sample. The V call is TRBV19, the J call TRBJ2-7; 8 bases line up with TRBD1. CDR3 length: 15 residues. With V trimmed by 1 base and J by 0 bases, 2 bases remained unmatched. The germline gives CDR1 LNHDA, CDR2 SQIVND (reference sequence). CDR3: CASSIGQGSSYEQYF. The CDR3 DNA follows: TGTGCCAGTAGTATAGGACAGGGGAGCTCCTACGAGCAGTACTTC.

V and J are TRBV5-4 and TRBJ2-2; 7 bases match TRBD1. This CDR3 has 15 amino acids. Germline CDR1 is SGHNT and CDR2 is YYREEE (reference sequence). With 4 bases clipped from V and 6 bases from J, the junction kept 9 bases outside the gene matches. The CDR3 coding sequence is TGTGCCAGCAGCCGTTATACAGGGGTAGCCGGGGAGCTGTTTTTT. Its protein is CASSRYTGVAGELFF.